These 27 T cell receptor beta chains were all obtained from the same sample, sequenced in a study of CD8 T cells in ankylosing spondylitis. Each CDR3 protein gets one entry after TCRdb re-called the 5' RACE reads with MiXCR. The sample records some 290,000 distinct CDR3 sequences, around 19% being singletons. Sequenced: blood, either unsorted or a sorted T cell fraction (not recorded which). Receptor source: a male donor with ankylosing spondylitis or in good health (not recorded which).

This clonotype turned up a few times. V usage is TRBV5-1 and J usage is TRBJ2-1; D tentatively fits TRBD1 or TRBD2 (6 bases each). V gave up 6 bases and J gave up 8 bases, with 15 bases separating them. CDR3 size: 13 residues. Germline loops: CDR1 SGHRS, CDR2 YFSETQ. The CDR3 DNA reads TGCGCCAGCATGGAGGGGGTTGTAGATGAGCAGTTCTTC. Translating gives CASMEGVVDEQFF.

This chain uses TRBV7-9 with TRBJ2-3; D is uncertain. Deletions cut 2 bases from V and 4 bases from J, with 13 bases between. Germline lookup yields CDR1 SEHNR and CDR2 FQNEAQ (reference sequence). This CDR3 comprises 15 residues. CDR3 nucleotide sequence: TGTGCCAGCAGCTTATTAGGGCAGGTGTCAGATACGCAGTATTTT. This encodes CASSLLGQVSDTQYF.

This clonotype was detected a few times. The V call is TRBV20-1, the J call TRBJ2-2, with a weak D call TRBD1 (6 bases). V lost 3 bases, J lost 3 bases, and 17 bases lay in between. This CDR3 is 16 amino acids long. Germline loops: CDR1 DFQATT, CDR2 SNEGSKA (reference sequence). For the CDR3, the DNA is TGCAGTGCTAGGGCCATGGGGGCCGTAGACACCGGGGAGCTGTTTTTT. Its translation is CSARAMGAVDTGELFF.

V gene TRBV12-3 or TRBV12-4 combines with J gene TRBJ1-5; no firm D call. The CDR3 sequence is 14 residues long. The V end lost 3 bases, the J end lost 3 bases, and 9 bases lay between the germline ends. The CDR3 nucleotides read TGTGCCAGCAGTTTGGCAGATATCAATCAGCCCCAGCATTTT. It yields the protein CASSLADINQPQHF.

The V call is TRBV2, the J call TRBJ2-7; D unclear. Germline V gene data show CDR1 as SNHLY and CDR2 as FYNNEI. V shed 4 bases and J shed 2 bases, with 9 bases lying between them. This CDR3 spans 13 amino acids. The CDR3 DNA reads as TGTGCCAGCAGTGTGGATGGTCCCTACGAGCAGTACGTC. This encodes CASSVDGPYEQYV.

The chain links TRBV5-1 to TRBJ2-3, with D perhaps TRBD1 (6 bases). Germline-derived CDR1 and CDR2 are SGHRS and YFSETQ. V dropped 3 bases and J dropped 5 bases, with 16 bases sitting between them. This CDR3 comprises 15 residues. The CDR3 loop reads CASSSGQSIIDTQYF. Here the CDR3 DNA reads TGCGCCAGCAGCTCAGGACAGAGTATTATAGATACGCAGTATTTT.

This clonotype was found many times. This rearrangement joins TRBV12-3 or TRBV12-4 to TRBJ2-2; 10 positions agree with TRBD2. The junction had 2 bases not matched to a gene; V was cut back by 3 bases and J by 4 bases. There are 15 residues in the CDR3. CDR3 loop: CASSFSGGGTGELFF. The CDR3 DNA follows: TGTGCCAGCAGTTTCAGCGGGGGGGGCACCGGGGAGCTGTTTTTT.

V usage is TRBV19 and J usage is TRBJ2-3; D could derive from TRBD1 or TRBD2 (6 bases each). Trimming shortened V by 3 bases and J by 2 bases, and 12 bases separated the two germline ends. The CDR3 runs 15 residues. Germline V lookup: CDR1 LNHDA, CDR2 SQIVND (reference sequence). The CDR3 DNA reads TGTGCCAGTAGTATCATAGGGGGGCTCACAGATACGCAGTATTTT. It encodes CASSIIGGLTDTQYF.

In its sample, this clonotype was seen many times. The CDR3 DNA sequence: TGTGCCAGCAGTATGGGGGGTAGCAATCAGCCCCAGCATTTT. Translated, it gives CASSMGGSNQPQHF. The chain recombines TRBV25-1 with TRBJ1-5, with D perhaps TRBD1 (5 bases). CDR1 is MGHDK and CDR2 is SYGVNS in the germline V gene. The CDR3 is 14 amino acids. The V gene lost 5 bases and the J gene lost 0 bases, with 8 bases spanning the gap.

The chain carries TRBV28 and TRBJ2-2, with D perhaps given as TRBD1 or TRBD2 (6 bases each). Germline V gives CDR1 MDHEN, CDR2 SYDVKM. Trimming left V 5 bases short and J 5 bases short, with 18 bases between. The CDR3 consists of 16 residues. The CDR3 spells CASSPASQGRTGELFF. The CDR3 nucleotides are TGTGCCAGCAGTCCAGCCAGCCAGGGGAGGACCGGGGAGCTGTTTTTT. Drawing the rest from reference TRBV28 and TRBJ2-2, the complete variable domain is DVKVTQSSRYLVKRTGEKVFLECVQDMDHENMFWYRQDPGLGLRLIYFSYDVKMKEKGDIPEGYSVSREKKERFSLILESASTNQTSMYLCASSPASQGRTGELFFGEGSRLTVL.

This chain connects TRBV12-5 to TRBJ2-7; 8 positions agree with TRBD1. This CDR3 has 17 residues. Looked up from germline, CDR1 is LGHNT and CDR2 is FRNRAP. J lost 4 bases, V lost 1 base, and 12 bases had no gene match. DNA for the CDR3: TGTGCTAGTGGTTTGGCGTCCCGAGACAGGGGCGGGTACGAGCAGTACGTC. Its translation: CASGLASRDRGGYEQYV.

The J gene is TRBJ2-5, the V gene TRBV20-1; 8 nucleotides agree with TRBD2. V shed 6 bases, J shed 6 bases, and the junction held 12 bases outside the gene matches. This CDR3 contains 14 residues. Germline loops: CDR1 DFQATT, CDR2 SNEGSKA (reference sequence). The CDR3 DNA sequence: TGCAGTGCCGGGGGGTGGCGGGAGGTAAAGACCCAGTACTTC. Its protein is CSAGGWREVKTQYF.

This sequence joins TRBV11-2 and TRBJ2-1; TRBD1 matches 8 bases. From germline, CDR1 is SGHAT and CDR2 FQNNGV. With V trimmed by 1 base and J by 2 bases, 10 bases remained unmatched. The CDR3 is made up of 18 amino acids. The CDR3 DNA reads TGTGCCAGCAGCTTAGTCACAGGTGACAGGGGTCCCTACAATGAGCAGTTCTTC. It specifies CASSLVTGDRGPYNEQFF.

This clonotype was picked up a small number of times. The gene calls are TRBV28 and TRBJ2-3; TRBD2 agrees at 10 bases. This CDR3 is built from 15 residues. Trimming removed 8 bases from V and 1 base from J; junction bases left unmatched: 6. From germline, CDR1 is MDHEN and CDR2 SYDVKM. Here the CDR3 reads CASLTTSGGTDTQYF. The CDR3 region has the DNA TGTGCCAGCTTAACTACTAGCGGGGGCACAGATACGCAGTATTTT. Variable domain in full (rest from reference TRBV28 and TRBJ2-3): DVKVTQSSRYLVKRTGEKVFLECVQDMDHENMFWYRQDPGLGLRLIYFSYDVKMKEKGDIPEGYSVSREKKERFSLILESASTNQTSMYLCASLTTSGGTDTQYFGPGTRLTVL.

V usage is TRBV12-3 or TRBV12-4 and J usage is TRBJ2-2; D uncertain. V gave up 7 bases and J gave up 6 bases, with 6 bases separating them. This CDR3 is 11 amino acids long. The CDR3 DNA reads TGTGCCAGCACAGTTGCCGGGGAGCTGTTTTTT. It yields the protein CASTVAGELFF.

This chain links TRBV20-1 with TRBJ1-2; D remains unclear. Trimming stripped 6 bases from V and 6 bases from J, with 17 bases between. Germline V lookup: CDR1 DFQATT, CDR2 SNEGSKA (reference sequence). The CDR3 has 13 residues. This CDR3 reads CSARTPTSNGYTF. The CDR3 bases are TGCAGTGCCCGAACACCCACCTCAAATGGCTACACCTTC.

Only a few counts were recorded for this clonotype. The rearrangement uses TRBV2 and TRBJ2-7, with TRBD2 as a possible D gene (6 bases). The germline V gene has CDR1 SNHLY and CDR2 FYNNEI. V was clipped by 4 bases and J by 2 bases, with 9 bases between them. CDR3 length: 13 amino acids. The CDR3 nucleotides read TGTGCCAGCAGTGTAGCGGTCCCCTACGAGCAGTACGTC. Translated, it gives CASSVAVPYEQYV.

The chain is built from TRBV20-1 and TRBJ2-3; D possibly corresponds to TRBD1 (5 bases). The CDR3 spans 13 residues. Trimming took off 4 bases at V and 6 bases at J, with 14 bases between the two ends. Germline values: CDR1 DFQATT, CDR2 SNEGSKA (reference sequence). CDR3 nucleotide sequence: TGCAGTGCTATATCAGGGCTGGGGGATACGCAGTATTTT. It translates to CSAISGLGDTQYF.

This clonotype was seen more than once but under ten times. The chain employs TRBV5-1 and TRBJ2-7, with TRBD1 identical over 8 bases. With V trimmed by 0 bases and J by 2 bases, 10 bases remained unmatched. The CDR3 is 17 amino acids. Germline CDR1 reads SGHRS; CDR2 reads YFSETQ. The CDR3 nucleotides are TGCGCCAGCAGCTTGGCCAGGGGGCGCGTCTTGACCTACGAGCAGTACGTC. This sequence encodes CASSLARGRVLTYEQYV.

The rearrangement uses TRBV11-2 and TRBJ1-4, with D uncertain. V was clipped by 4 bases and J by 4 bases, with 13 bases between them. CDR3 length: 15 amino acids. CDR1 and CDR2 (germline): SGHAT, FQNNGV. The CDR3 region is CASSSTMSYNEKLFF. DNA of the CDR3: TGTGCCAGCAGCTCCACCATGAGCTATAATGAAAAACTGTTTTTT.

This clonotype has more than one count but fewer than ten. This rearrangement joins TRBV6-5 to TRBJ1-6, with 8 bases fitting TRBD1. The V segment lost 2 bases and the J segment 2 bases; nucleotides outside the gene matches: 5. The CDR3 contains 17 residues. Germline V gene data show CDR1 as MNHEY and CDR2 as SVGAGI. CDR3 residues: CASSYGQGAAYNSPLHF. The CDR3 DNA follows: TGTGCCAGCAGTTACGGTCAGGGGGCGGCCTATAATTCACCCCTCCACTTT.

Only one count was recorded for this clonotype. The chain couples TRBV12-3 or TRBV12-4 to TRBJ1-1, with TRBD1 matching over 9 bases. V was pared by 6 bases and J by 4 bases, with 9 bases of the junction left unmatched. The CDR3 totals 15 residues. The CDR3 nucleotides are TGTGCCAGCAGCTTTGCACAGGGGGCGGGCACTGAAGCTTTCTTT. Protein product: CASSFAQGAGTEAFF.

The rearrangement links TRBV15 to TRBJ1-1, with D possibly being TRBD1 (5 bases). Trimming removed 1 base from V and 4 bases from J, with 13 bases in between. The germline gives CDR1 LNHNV, CDR2 YYDKDF (reference sequence). This CDR3 has 15 residues. In DNA form, the CDR3 reads TGTGCCACCAGCAGAGCTGGAGGGGTTGGCACTGAAGCTTTCTTT. Translation gives CATSRAGGVGTEAFF.

The DNA of the CDR3 is TGCGCCAGCAACAGGGAGGGTAACACTGAAGCTTTCTTT. It yields the protein CASNREGNTEAFF. The chain carries TRBV5-1 and TRBJ1-1; possible D gene TRBD1, 6 bases. Trimming cost V 6 bases and J 2 bases, with 11 bases left between them. The CDR3 totals 13 residues. The germline CDR1 and CDR2 sequences are SGHRS and YFSETQ.

A few counts support this clonotype. A read error is possible here, since a much larger clone lies one base away. This chain's CDR3 is CASSWTSGRTDTQYF. The CDR3 DNA is TGTGCCAGCAGTTGGACTAGCGGGAGGACAGATACGCAGTATTTT. The chain carries TRBV27 and TRBJ2-3, with 14 bases lining up with TRBD2. This CDR3 comprises 15 residues. Germline trimming cut 4 bases from V and 3 bases from J; bases unmatched to any gene: 0. Germline CDR1 reads MNHEY; CDR2 reads SMNVEV (reference sequence).

This clonotype appeared a few times. This CDR3 is CASSLSGTGSHLNQPQHF. CDR3 sequence (DNA): TGTGCCAGCAGTTTATCCGGGACAGGGTCTCATCTCAATCAGCCCCAGCATTTT. The V call is TRBV27, the J call TRBJ1-5; 9 bases fit TRBD1. This CDR3 contains 18 residues. Germline values: CDR1 MNHEY, CDR2 SMNVEV (reference sequence). J lost 3 bases, V lost 0 bases, and 9 bases had no gene match.

The V call is TRBV12-3 or TRBV12-4, the J call TRBJ2-3, with D tentatively TRBD2 (7 bases). Deletions cut 6 bases from V and 3 bases from J, with 16 bases between. The CDR3 runs to 15 residues. As DNA, the CDR3 is TGTGCCAGCAGCTTGGGGGGGCGTGTGACAGATACGCAGTATTTT. Its translation: CASSLGGRVTDTQYF.